This TCR beta chain was sequenced for a study of blood T cell repertoires in COVID-19. Study-level information: Acute and convalescent COVID-19 samples came from the United States, Italy and Spain.

As processed by the authors: Counts of nucleated cells, estimated from reference gene primer amplification, were obtained. Libraries were prepared by immunoSEQ multiplex PCR; TCRdb keeps only in-frame clonotypes and omits some of them. V and J calls and clone size are those listed in that table; D and trimming were worked out from the DNA. Of 45,000 to 55,000 clones in the sample, roughly 88% were seen once. The CDR3 consists of 14 residues. CDR1 is MNHEY and CDR2 is SMNVEV in the germline V gene (reference sequence). Trimming took 5 bases from V and 7 from J; bases not matched to a gene: 6. The TCR comes from a human donor in a cohort sampled during active COVID-19. The rearrangement uses TRBV27 and TRBJ1-2; TRBD1 aligns across 11 bases. The sequenced sample was peripheral blood. CDR3 amino acids: CASSRDRGMGGYTF. The CDR3 DNA reads as TGTGCCAGCAGTCGGGACAGGGGGATGGGTGGCTACACCTTC.